The 27 T cell receptor beta chains reported below all come from one sample, sequenced in a study of CD8 T cells in ankylosing spondylitis. Study-level results: Ankylosing spondylitis blood appeared to carry a characteristic TCR beta motif of roughly 8 highly homologous variants.

TCRdb called the 5' RACE reads again in MiXCR, with one record for every CDR3 protein. The table lists around 490,000 distinct CDR3 sequences, 5.3% of them singletons. Their specific antigens are unknown. The sequenced sample was blood, either unsorted or a sorted T cell fraction (not recorded which). These TCRs come from a male donor with ankylosing spondylitis.

This clonotype was seen at least ten times. The rearrangement uses TRBV7-9 and TRBJ1-1; D remains unclear. CDR3 size: 14 residues. V lost 2 bases to trimming and J lost 6 bases, with 13 bases between them. CDR1 is SEHNR, CDR2 FQNEAQ, per germline (reference sequence). CDR3 sequence: CASSLHIGKAEAFF. The CDR3 DNA reads TGTGCCAGCAGCTTACACATAGGAAAAGCTGAAGCTTTCTTT.

The table lists this clonotype with many counts. V usage is TRBV18 and J usage is TRBJ2-6, with D maybe TRBD1 (6 bases). V shed 5 bases and J shed 1 base, with 9 bases lying between them. The CDR3 contains 15 residues. In germline, CDR1 is KGHSH, CDR2 LQKENI. CDR3 DNA: TGTGCCAGCTCAGATACAGGGTCTGGGGCCAACGTCCTGACTTTC. This codes for CASSDTGSGANVLTF.

This clonotype was observed at least ten times. The V and J genes are TRBV20-1 and TRBJ1-2; tentative D call: TRBD1 (6 bases). CDR1 is DFQATT and CDR2 is SNEGSKA in the germline V gene (reference sequence). This CDR3 has 13 residues. Trimming removed 5 bases at V and 8 bases at J, with 18 bases between. CDR3 nucleotides: TGCAGTGCTCCTGCAGGGGTTGGGGGAGGCTACACCTTC. It specifies CSAPAGVGGGYTF.

V gene TRBV3-1 combines with J gene TRBJ2-7; 12 bases are a match to TRBD1. The CDR3 length is 15 residues. Looked up from germline, CDR1 is LGHDT and CDR2 is YNNKEL (reference sequence). V dropped 6 bases and J dropped 3; count of bases not matched to a gene: 6. The CDR3 DNA follows: TGTGCCAGCAGGCGGGGGACAGGGGGCGGCTACGAGCAGTACTTC. This encodes CASRRGTGGGYEQYF.

There are many counts of this clonotype. The V and J genes are TRBV7-9 and TRBJ1-1; D gene unclear. The germline V and J ends were trimmed by 5 bases and 7 bases, with 8 bases remaining between them. CDR1 and CDR2 from the germline V gene are SEHNR and FQNEAQ (reference sequence). The CDR3 runs to 11 residues. CDR3 sequence reads: CASSARSEAFF. The CDR3 DNA follows: TGTGCCAGCAGCGCCCGGAGTGAAGCTTTCTTT. Looking up the rest from reference TRBV7-9 and TRBJ1-1 gives the full variable domain: DTGVSQNPRHKITKRGQNVTFRCDPISEHNRLYWYRQTLGQGPEFLTYFQNEAQLEKSRLLSDRFSAERPKGSFSTLEIQRTEQGDSAMYLCASSARSEAFFGQGTRLTVV.

The sample holds many counts of this clonotype. The chain is built from TRBV4-3 and TRBJ2-3; D unresolved. This CDR3 has 12 amino acids. Trimming pared 1 base from V and 7 bases from J, leaving 6 bases between. Germline values: CDR1 LGHNA, CDR2 YSLEER. Here the CDR3 reads CASSQVGNTQYF. The CDR3 coding sequence is TGCGCCAGCAGCCAAGTAGGAAATACGCAGTATTTT.

The chain joins TRBV10-1 to TRBJ2-6; D gene unclear. Trimming removed 10 bases at V and 0 bases at J, with 4 bases between. Germline V lookup: CDR1 WNHNN, CDR2 SYGVQD (reference sequence). This CDR3 contains 12 residues. CDR3 sequence reads: CATPSGANVLTF. CDR3 coding DNA: TGCGCCACCCCCTCTGGGGCCAACGTCCTGACTTTC.

This clonotype appeared many times. Mismatch with germline at one junction end may stem from a read error. V is TRBV20-1 and J is TRBJ2-2; 8 bases align to TRBD1. The CDR3 has 14 amino acids. CDR1 is DFQATT, CDR2 SNEGSKA, per germline (reference sequence). The CDR3 nucleotides read TGCAGTGCTGGAGACAGGGGTCGCACCGGGGAGCTGTTTTTT. It codes for CSAGDRGRTGELFF.

This clonotype was seen ten or more times. V and J are TRBV12-3 or TRBV12-4 and TRBJ2-2, with TRBD1 matching 8 bases. The V gene end was trimmed by 5 bases and the J gene end by 7 bases; junction bases not matched to a gene: 12. CDR3 length: 16 residues. The CDR3 nucleotides read TGTGCCAGCAGTCCACGGGACAGGAGCAGTAACGGGGAGCTGTTTTTT. Translation gives CASSPRDRSSNGELFF.

The genes are TRBV20-1 and TRBJ2-7; a possible D gene is TRBD2 (5 bases). CDR3 size: 14 residues. The V end was cut by 0 bases, the J end by 0 bases, with 9 bases between. CDR1 is DFQATT and CDR2 is SNEGSKA in the germline V gene (reference sequence). The CDR3 DNA is TGCAGTGCTAGAGAGACCGGGAACTCCTACGAGCAGTACTTC. Translated, it gives CSARETGNSYEQYF.

This clonotype was counted a few times. The chain is built from TRBV4-3 and TRBJ2-7, with D perhaps TRBD1 (5 bases). V lost 1 base and J lost 7, with 17 bases in between. Per the germline V gene, CDR1 is LGHNA and CDR2 is YSLEER. The CDR3 sequence is 15 residues long. The CDR3 loop reads CASSQAPQGTGEQYF. In DNA form, the CDR3 reads TGCGCCAGCAGCCAAGCCCCCCAGGGAACGGGTGAGCAGTACTTC.

The chain couples TRBV18 to TRBJ1-1; D remains ambiguous. The length of the CDR3 is 16 residues. Trimming stripped 2 bases from V and 3 bases from J, with 16 bases between. CDR1 is KGHSH and CDR2 is LQKENI in the germline V gene. The CDR3 loop is CASSPIRPPWDTEAFF. In nucleotides, the CDR3 is TGTGCCAGCTCACCAATCAGGCCCCCATGGGACACTGAAGCTTTCTTT.

Many counts were recorded for this clonotype. Relative to the germline gene, one junction end is altered; a read error may explain this. J is TRBJ1-5 and V is TRBV20-1, with unresolved D. Germline CDR1 and CDR2: DFQATT and SNEGSKA (reference sequence). This CDR3 comprises 13 residues. The CDR3 region is CSAREHSNQPQHF. The CDR3 region has the DNA TGCAGTGCCAGAGAACATAGCAATCAGCCCCAGCATTTT.

This clonotype was observed at least ten times. V is TRBV12-3 or TRBV12-4 and J is TRBJ2-7; D might be TRBD1 (5 bases). This CDR3 has 15 residues. Trimming cost V 4 bases and J 3 bases, with 16 bases left between them. The CDR3 is CASSWGESPIYEQYF. CDR3 nucleotide sequence: TGTGCCAGCAGTTGGGGCGAATCCCCAATCTACGAGCAGTACTTC.

This clonotype was counted ten times or more. The CDR3 DNA sequence: TGCGCCAGCAGCCAAGAGCGACAAAACACTGAAGCTTTCTTT. Translating it yields CASSQERQNTEAFF. This chain joins TRBV4-3 and TRBJ1-1; D is uncertain. Germline V CDR1 and CDR2: LGHNA, YSLEER. The CDR3 sequence is 14 residues long. V was trimmed by 0 bases and J by 2 bases, leaving 7 bases between them.

Worth noting for this clonotype: One junction end does not reproduce the germline sequence, and a read error may be involved. The genes are TRBV3-1 and TRBJ2-4; no definite D call. This CDR3 is built from 18 residues. Germline V gene data show CDR1 as LGHDT and CDR2 as YNNKEL (reference sequence). DNA for the CDR3: TGTGCCTGCAGCGCACCCCTCCGGAGCAGGCTAGCCAAAAACATTCAGTACTTC. Protein: CACSAPLRSRLAKNIQYF.

This clonotype came up a few times. The gene calls are TRBV10-3 and TRBJ2-1; 14 bases map to TRBD2. Germline V gene sequence: CDR1 ENHRY, CDR2 SYGVKD. The V gene end was trimmed by 9 bases and the J gene end by 4 bases; junction bases not matched to a gene: 8. The CDR3 has 16 residues. The CDR3 region is CAINLGTSGGYNEQFF. The CDR3 DNA sequence: TGTGCCATAAATCTCGGGACTAGCGGGGGATACAATGAGCAGTTCTTC.

This clonotype was detected many times. This chain joins TRBV5-6 and TRBJ2-3, with D uncertain. Germline V gene data show CDR1 as SGHDT and CDR2 as YYEEEE. The CDR3 runs 14 residues. V lost 1 base to trimming and J lost 4 bases, with 10 bases between them. The chain's CDR3 is CASSLRTSPDTQYF. CDR3 bases: TGTGCCAGCAGCTTGCGGACCAGCCCAGATACGCAGTATTTT.

This clonotype was counted ten times or more. J is TRBJ2-1 and V is TRBV20-1, with D possibly being TRBD2 (6 bases). Deletions cut 2 bases from V and 8 bases from J, with 22 bases between. Germline V CDR1 and CDR2: DFQATT, SNEGSKA (reference sequence). The CDR3 is 16 amino acids. The CDR3 region is CSARRFGGWGWDEQFF. In nucleotides, the CDR3 is TGCAGTGCTAGAAGATTTGGGGGGTGGGGTTGGGATGAGCAGTTCTTC.

This clonotype was recorded at least ten times. The J gene is TRBJ1-1, the V gene TRBV12-5; D gene ambiguous. Between the trimmed V and J ends, which lost 4 bases and 7 bases, there was a span of 16 bases. CDR1 and CDR2 (germline): LGHNT, FRNRAP. This CDR3 has 14 amino acids. DNA for the CDR3: TGTGCTAGTGGTTCCGGCCCGTCACGGGGTGAAGCTTTCTTT. It yields the protein CASGSGPSRGEAFF.

The sample holds many counts of this clonotype. J is TRBJ2-5 and V is TRBV7-2; D is uncertain. CDR3 length equals 14 residues. Germline V gene sequence: CDR1 SGHTA, CDR2 FQGNSA. Deletions cut 5 bases from V and 3 bases from J, with 13 bases between. DNA for the CDR3: TGTGCCAGCAGCAAATCCGGGCTTGAAGAGACCCAGTACTTC. Protein: CASSKSGLEETQYF.

This clonotype was counted many times. The V gene is TRBV6-4, the J gene TRBJ1-5; TRBD1 might be the D (5 bases). Trimming removed 7 bases from V and 2 bases from J, with 18 bases in between. This CDR3 is built from 16 residues. CDR1 and CDR2 from the germline V gene are MRHNA and SNTAGT. CDR3 nucleotides: TGTGCCAGCAAACAAGTGGGGCTAGGGGGCAATCAGCCCCAGCATTTT. Translating it yields CASKQVGLGGNQPQHF.

The J gene is TRBJ2-3, the V gene TRBV20-1, with D maybe TRBD1 (6 bases). The CDR3 consists of 14 residues. V was clipped by 3 bases and J by 2 bases, with 12 bases between them. Germline-derived CDR1 and CDR2 are DFQATT and SNEGSKA (reference sequence). The CDR3 protein is CSASTGRVTDTQYF. The DNA for the CDR3 is TGCAGTGCTAGCACAGGGCGGGTCACAGATACGCAGTATTTT.

This sequence joins TRBV11-2 and TRBJ2-1; no clear D. V was cut by 8 bases and J by 7 bases, with 27 bases left in between. Germline V gene data show CDR1 as SGHAT and CDR2 as FQNNGV. The length of the CDR3 is 17 residues. For the CDR3, the DNA is TGTGCCAGCCAGAGCTTACCCCTGGTGGGCCATAAGAATGAGCAGTTCTTC. Amino acid sequence: CASQSLPLVGHKNEQFF.

This clonotype was seen at least ten times. The CDR3, as DNA: TGCGCCAGCAGCTTAACCGGGACTACAGGAGAAAAACTGTTTTTT. Amino acids: CASSLTGTTGEKLFF. The chain has TRBV5-1 and TRBJ1-4, with a tentative D call TRBD1 (5 bases). CDR3 size: 15 residues. Trimming took off 2 bases at V and 8 bases at J, with 16 bases between the two ends. Germline loops: CDR1 SGHRS, CDR2 YFSETQ.

The chain recombines TRBV6-1 with TRBJ2-7; 10 nucleotides agree with TRBD1. Germline V CDR1 and CDR2: MNHNS, SASEGT. This CDR3 is built from 15 residues. V lost 6 bases, J lost 1 base, and 6 bases stayed unmatched. The chain's CDR3 is CASRRGQGRSYEQYF. The CDR3 DNA follows: TGTGCCAGCAGACGGGGACAGGGGAGGTCCTACGAGCAGTACTTC.

This clonotype was seen many times. The gene calls are TRBV29-1 and TRBJ1-1; a possible D gene is TRBD1 (6 bases). This CDR3 region has 15 residues. Trimming stripped 6 bases from V and 4 bases from J, with 21 bases between. Germline V gene sequence: CDR1 SQVTM, CDR2 ANQGSEA. The CDR3 bases are TGCAGCGTCGGACACCCACAGGGAAAGGTCACTGAAGCTTTCTTT. It specifies CSVGHPQGKVTEAFF.